This T cell receptor (beta chain) was documented in a study of T-cell reconstitution after alpha-beta-depleted transplantation in children. There are many counts of this clonotype. Antigen specificity is unknown. The CDR3 loop spans 12 amino acids. Trimming removed 1 base at V and 5 bases at J, with 5 bases between. Germline CDR1 and CDR2: DFQATT and SNEGSKA (reference sequence). Unique molecular identifiers were used to barcode this TCRbeta library. TCRdb used MiXCR to reprocess the PCR reads, holding one entry per CDR3 protein. The data contain hundreds of thousands of distinct CDR3 sequences, roughly a tenth of them singletons. Regarding the study as a whole: Counts and diversity of T cells one year after transplant came mostly from newly produced T cells. Where some patients showed high TCRbeta diversity at day 60, it came from recipient T cells and thymic progenitors that had survived. At around two months after transplant, the alpha-beta T cells were reportedly derived from several hundred expanded clones that came from non-depleted graft cells.

V is TRBV20-1 and J is TRBJ2-2; D is possibly TRBD1 (5 bases). Here the sequenced sample was PBMCs, taken before TCRalphabeta/CD19-depleted stem cell transplant. The sequence derives from a child aged 2-15 years with inherited bone marrow failure, due to receive a stem cell transplant. CDR3 loop: CSARGQTGELFF. CDR3 sequence (DNA): TGCAGTGCTAGAGGACAGACCGGGGAGCTGTTTTTT.